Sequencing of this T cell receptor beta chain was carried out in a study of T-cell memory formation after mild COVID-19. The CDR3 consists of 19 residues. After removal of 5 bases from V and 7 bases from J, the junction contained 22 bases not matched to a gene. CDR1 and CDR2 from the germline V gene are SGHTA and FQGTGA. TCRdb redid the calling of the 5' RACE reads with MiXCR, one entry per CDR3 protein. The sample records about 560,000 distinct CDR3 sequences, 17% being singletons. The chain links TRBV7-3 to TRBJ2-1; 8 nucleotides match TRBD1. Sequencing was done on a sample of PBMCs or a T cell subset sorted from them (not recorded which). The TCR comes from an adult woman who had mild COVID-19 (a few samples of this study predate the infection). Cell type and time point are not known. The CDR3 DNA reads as TGTGCCAGCAGCCCTAATTCCGGGACAGGCATAGGAGGGGTGAATGAGCAGTTCTTC. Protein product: CASSPNSGTGIGGVNEQFF. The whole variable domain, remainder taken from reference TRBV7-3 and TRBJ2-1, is GAGVSQTPSNKVTEKGKYVELRCDPISGHTALYWYRQSLGQGPEFLIYFQGTGAADDSGLPNDRFFAVRPEGSVSTLKIQRTERGDSAVYLCASSPNSGTGIGGVNEQFFGPGTRLTVL.